This T cell receptor (beta chain) was profiled in a study of identical twins. About this clonotype itself: Its antigen remains unknown.

Trimming removed 0 bases from V and 11 bases from J; junction bases left unmatched: 10. Germline V gene sequence: CDR1 KGHSH, CDR2 LQKENI. The CDR3 has 15 amino acids. Healthy Caucasians provided all donations. Study findings and constraints: The study reached conclusions through statistical analysis that was cross-sectional, not following the same donors.

cDNA carried unique molecular identifiers, and a universal primer site was added by template switching. TCRdb redid the calling of the 5' RACE reads with MiXCR, one entry per CDR3 protein. This repertoire shows approximately 1.8 million distinct CDR3 sequences, less than 35% found once; its top ten account for around 0.25%. The clonotype comes from a newborn girl in good health. The sample was cord blood. The V call is TRBV18, the J call TRBJ2-5; 9 bases match TRBD2. CDR3 region: CASSPPSLREGQQYF. The CDR3 region has the DNA TGTGCCAGCTCACCACCGTCTCTGCGGGAGGGCCAACAGTACTTC. Using reference TRBV18 and TRBJ2-5 for the parts outside the CDR3, the full variable domain is NAGVMQNPRHLVRRRGQEARLRCSPMKGHSHVYWYRQLPEEGLKFMVYLQKENIIDESGMPKERFSAEFPKEGPSILRIQQVVRGDSAAYFCASSPPSLREGQQYFGPGTRLLVL.